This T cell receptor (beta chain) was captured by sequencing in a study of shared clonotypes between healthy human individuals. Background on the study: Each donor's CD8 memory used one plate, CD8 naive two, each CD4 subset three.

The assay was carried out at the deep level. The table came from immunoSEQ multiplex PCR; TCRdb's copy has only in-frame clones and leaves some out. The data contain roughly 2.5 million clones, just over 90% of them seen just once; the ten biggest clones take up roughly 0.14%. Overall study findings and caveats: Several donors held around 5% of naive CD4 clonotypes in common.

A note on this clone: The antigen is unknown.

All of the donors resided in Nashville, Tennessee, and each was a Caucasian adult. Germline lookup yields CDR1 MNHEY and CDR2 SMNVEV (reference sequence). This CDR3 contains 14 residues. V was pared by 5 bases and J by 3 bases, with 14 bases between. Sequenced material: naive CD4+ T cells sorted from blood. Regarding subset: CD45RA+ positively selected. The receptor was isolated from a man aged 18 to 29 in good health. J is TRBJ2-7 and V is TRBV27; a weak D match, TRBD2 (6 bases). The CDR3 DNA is TGTGCCAGCAGTGGGACTGCCCGGGACTACGAGCAGTACTTC. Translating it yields CASSGTARDYEQYF.